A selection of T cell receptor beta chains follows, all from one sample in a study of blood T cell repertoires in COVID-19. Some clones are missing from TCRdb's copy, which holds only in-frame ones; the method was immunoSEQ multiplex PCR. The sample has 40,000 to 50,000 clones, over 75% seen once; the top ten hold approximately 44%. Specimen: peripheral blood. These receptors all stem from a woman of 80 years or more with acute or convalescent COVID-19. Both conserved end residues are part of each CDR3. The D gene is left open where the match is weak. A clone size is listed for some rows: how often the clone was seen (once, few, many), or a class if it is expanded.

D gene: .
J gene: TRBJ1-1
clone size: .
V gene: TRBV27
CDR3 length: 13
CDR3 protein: CATRTNRNTEAFF
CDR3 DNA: TGTGCCACCAGGACTAATCGGAACACTGAAGCTTTCTTT

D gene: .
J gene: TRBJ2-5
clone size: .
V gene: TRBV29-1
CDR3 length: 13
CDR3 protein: CSVEEAPQETQYF
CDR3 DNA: TGCAGCGTTGAAGAGGCACCCCAAGAGACCCAGTACTTC

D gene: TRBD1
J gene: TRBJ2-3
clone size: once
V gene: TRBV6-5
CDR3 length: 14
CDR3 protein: CASSLTGGADTQYF
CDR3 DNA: TGTGCCAGCAGTTTGACAGGGGGCGCGGATACGCAGTATTTT

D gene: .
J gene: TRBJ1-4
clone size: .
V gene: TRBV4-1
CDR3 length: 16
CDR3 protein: CASSQGAGWGTEKLFF
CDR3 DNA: TGCGCCAGCAGCCAAGGAGCAGGGTGGGGTACTGAAAAACTGTTTTTT

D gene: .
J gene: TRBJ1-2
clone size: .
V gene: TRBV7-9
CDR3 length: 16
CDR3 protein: CASSSSSQGLDYGYTF
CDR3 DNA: TGTGCCAGCAGCTCTTCCTCGCAGGGACTTGACTATGGCTACACCTTC

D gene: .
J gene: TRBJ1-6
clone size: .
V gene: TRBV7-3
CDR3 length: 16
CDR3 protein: CASSLRAQSNNSPLHF
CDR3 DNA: TGTGCCAGCAGCTTAAGAGCGCAGAGTAATAATTCACCCCTCCACTTT

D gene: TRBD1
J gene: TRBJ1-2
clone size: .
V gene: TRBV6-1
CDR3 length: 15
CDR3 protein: CASREVRGQVYGYTF
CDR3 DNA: TGTGCCAGCAGGGAAGTCAGGGGGCAAGTCTATGGCTACACCTTC

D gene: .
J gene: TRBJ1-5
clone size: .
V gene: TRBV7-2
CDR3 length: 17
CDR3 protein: CASSALLDSYSNQPQHF
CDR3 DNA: TGTGCCAGCAGCGCACTTTTGGACAGCTATAGCAATCAGCCCCAGCATTTT

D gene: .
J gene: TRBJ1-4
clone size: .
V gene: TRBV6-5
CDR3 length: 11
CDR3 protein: CASSPGYKLFF
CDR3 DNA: TGTGCCAGCAGTCCGGGGTATAAACTGTTTTTT

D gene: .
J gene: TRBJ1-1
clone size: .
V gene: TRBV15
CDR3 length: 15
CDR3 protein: CATSRPGGRNTEAFF
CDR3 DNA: TGTGCCACCAGCCGCCCCGGGGGGCGGAACACTGAAGCTTTCTTT

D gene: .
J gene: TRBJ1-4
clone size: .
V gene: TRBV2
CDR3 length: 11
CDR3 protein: CASSLDEELFF
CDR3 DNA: TGTGCCAGCAGCTTAGATGAGGAACTGTTTTTT

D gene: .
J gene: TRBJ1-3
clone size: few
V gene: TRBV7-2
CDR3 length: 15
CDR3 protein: CASSLGPSSGNTIYF
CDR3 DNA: TGTGCCAGCAGCTTAGGCCCCAGCTCTGGAAACACCATATATTTT

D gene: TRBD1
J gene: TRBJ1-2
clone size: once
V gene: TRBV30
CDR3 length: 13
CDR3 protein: CAWRDRGIYGYTF
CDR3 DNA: TGTGCCTGGAGGGACAGGGGAATCTATGGCTACACCTTC

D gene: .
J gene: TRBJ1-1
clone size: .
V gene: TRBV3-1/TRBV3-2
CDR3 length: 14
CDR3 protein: CASTKGGGDTEAFF
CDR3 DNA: TGTGCCAGCACGAAAGGAGGGGGGGACACTGAAGCTTTCTTT

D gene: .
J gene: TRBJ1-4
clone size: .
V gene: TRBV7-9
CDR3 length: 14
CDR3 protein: CASSKTATNEKLFF
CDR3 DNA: TGTGCCAGCAGCAAGACTGCAACTAATGAAAAACTGTTTTTT

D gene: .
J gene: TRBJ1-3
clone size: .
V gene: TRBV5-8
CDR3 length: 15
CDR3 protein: CASSRQASSGNTIYF
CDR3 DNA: TGTGCCAGCAGCCGACAGGCGAGCTCTGGAAACACCATATATTTT

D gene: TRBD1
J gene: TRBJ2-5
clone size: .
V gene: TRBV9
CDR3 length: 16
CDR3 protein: CASSALGQGETETQYF
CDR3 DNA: TGTGCCAGCAGCGCCCTTGGGCAGGGGGAAACAGAGACCCAGTACTTC

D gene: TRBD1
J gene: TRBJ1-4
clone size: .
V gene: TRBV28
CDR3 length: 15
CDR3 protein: CASSTDRAAAEKLFF
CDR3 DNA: TGTGCCAGCAGTACGGACAGGGCAGCGGCTGAAAAACTGTTTTTT